The 2 T cell receptor beta chains reported below all come from one sample, sequenced in a study of cytomegalovirus exposure and HLA in healthy donors (dated by TCRdb to 2016 to 2017). Library preparation was by the immunoSEQ multiplex PCR assay. A mixture of 60 forward primers for TCR Vbeta segments and 13 reverse primers for TCR Jbeta segments was used in the multiplex PCR. As stored in TCRdb, this immuneACCESS dataset retains in-frame rearrangements with V and J assigned. A fraction of the clones does not appear; measured against another copy, unresolved V genes explain less than half of the discrepancy, and the remainder lacks a known reason. The sample contains around 77,000 clones, 75% to 80% of them found a single time. Clones ranked in the top ten supply about 3.5% of the sample. Sequencing input: PBMCs. Source of these receptors: a man aged 40-49 years in good health and CMV-seronegative.

The chain is built from TRBV13 and TRBJ2-2; 10 nucleotides agree with TRBD1. V shed 8 bases, J shed 4 bases, and the junction held 4 bases outside the gene matches. This CDR3 comprises 14 residues. Germline values: CDR1 PRHDT, CDR2 FYEKMQ (reference sequence). This CDR3 reads CASGTGEVTGELFF. For the CDR3, the DNA is TGTGCCAGCGGGACAGGGGAGGTCACCGGGGAGCTGTTTTTT.

Worth noting for this clone: The same CDR3 arises from other DNA sequences in this sample as well. The rearrangement joins TRBV7-2 to TRBJ2-3; D gene uncertain. This CDR3 comprises 12 residues. The V end was cut by 2 bases, the J end by 6 bases, with 6 bases between. CDR1 and CDR2 from the germline V gene are SGHTA and FQGNSA. CDR3 coding DNA: TGTGCCAGCAGCTTATCCGGGGATACGCAGTATTTT. Translated, it gives CASSLSGDTQYF.